One T cell receptor (beta chain) is described in this entry. Its antigen remains unidentified. Repertoires were generated with immunoSEQ multiplex PCR, while TCRdb's copy carries only in-frame clones and drops some. Found here are about 80,000 clones, under 80% of them singletons; the top ten hold about 1.2%. Antigen-specific CD4+ T cells expanded by the ViraFEST assay with viral peptide pools were then sequenced. Cultured cells yielded isolated CD4+ T cells after less than 11 days. Participants were vaccinated with two doses of either the BNT162b2 or mRNA-1273 vaccine. Prior SARS-CoV-2 infection was absent in the vaccine recipients, as shown by negative nucleocapsid antibodies. This entry is derived from a study of vaccination effects on CD4 cells after COVID-19. Study at large: The post-vaccine samples were taken, at the median, 72 days after the second dose.

General study results and limits: Clones from infection and from vaccination both contracted markedly late after vaccination. Small numbers of convalescent patients limited the study. It also lacked early post-infection timepoints.

The germline V and J ends were trimmed by 0 bases and 8 bases, with 7 bases remaining between them. CDR1 is LGHDT and CDR2 is YNNKEL in the germline V gene (reference sequence). The CDR3 consists of 12 residues. The chain has TRBV3-1 (or the pseudogene TRBV3-2) and TRBJ1-2; D is undetermined. The source was CD4+ T cells from PBMCs cultured with HCoV-OC43 spike peptides, collected after COVID-19 vaccination. Subset defined: HCoV-OC43 spike overlapping peptide pool stimulation. The receptor comes from a human donor who received a COVID-19 vaccine. Written as DNA, the CDR3 is TGTGCCAGCAGCCAAGAGGGCTGGGGCTACACCTTC. Amino acids: CASSQEGWGYTF.